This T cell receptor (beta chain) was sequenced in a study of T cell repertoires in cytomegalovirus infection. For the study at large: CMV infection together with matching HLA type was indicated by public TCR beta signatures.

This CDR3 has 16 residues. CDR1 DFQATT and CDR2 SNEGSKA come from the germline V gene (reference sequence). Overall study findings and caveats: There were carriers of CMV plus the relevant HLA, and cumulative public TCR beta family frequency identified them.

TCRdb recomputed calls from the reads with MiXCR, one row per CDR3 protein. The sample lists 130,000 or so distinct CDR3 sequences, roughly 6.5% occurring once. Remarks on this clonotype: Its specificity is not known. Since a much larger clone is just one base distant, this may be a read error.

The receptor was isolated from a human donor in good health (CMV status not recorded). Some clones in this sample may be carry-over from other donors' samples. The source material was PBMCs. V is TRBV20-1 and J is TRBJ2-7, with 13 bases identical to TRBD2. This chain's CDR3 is CSARGTSGAYSHEQYF. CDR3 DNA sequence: TGCAGTGCTAGGGGGACTAGCGGGGCCTACTCCCACGAGCAGTACTTC.